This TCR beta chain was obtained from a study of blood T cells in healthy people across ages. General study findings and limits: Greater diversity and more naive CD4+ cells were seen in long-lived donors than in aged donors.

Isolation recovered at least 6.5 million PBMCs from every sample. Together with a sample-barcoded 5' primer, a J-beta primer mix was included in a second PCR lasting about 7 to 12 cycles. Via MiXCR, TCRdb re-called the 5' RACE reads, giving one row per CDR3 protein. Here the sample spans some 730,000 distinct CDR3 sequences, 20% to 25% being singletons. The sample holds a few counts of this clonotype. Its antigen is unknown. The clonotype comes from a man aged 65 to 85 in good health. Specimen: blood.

The CDR3, as DNA: TGTGCCAGCAGTCCTTTCCCGACTAGCGGGGGGAGAAACATTCAGTACTTC. Translation: CASSPFPTSGGRNIQYF. This chain links TRBV12-3 or TRBV12-4 with TRBJ2-4; 13 nucleotides match TRBD2. J was trimmed by 6 bases and V by 5 bases; bases with no gene match: 10. The CDR3 is 17 residues long.